Below are 25 T cell receptor beta chains sequenced from a single sample in a study of beta chain features in type 1 diabetes. Study outcomes and limitations: Within each of all four CD4+ subsets, Type 1 diabetes patients had TCRB CDR3s that were moderately but significantly shorter.

The whole isolated RNA underwent reverse transcription, so sequencing captured expressed TCRB transcripts. Sequencing was performed with immunoSEQ multiplex PCR; in TCRdb, only in-frame clones are kept and a portion is missing. The sample holds 500,000 to 800,000 clones; about an eighth are singletons and the top ten take 0.095% to 0.15%. Their target antigens are unknown. The sample taken for sequencing was naive CD4+ T cells from blood. The receptors originated from a man aged 25-45 years with type 1 diabetes.

V gene TRBV18 combines with J gene TRBJ1-2; possible D gene TRBD1, 5 bases. From germline, CDR1 is KGHSH and CDR2 LQKENI. The CDR3 is 13 amino acids. The ends were cut back, 8 bases at V and 9 bases at J, with 19 bases in the middle. The DNA for the CDR3 is TGTGCCAGCACTCTCCGGGACGGCTTAAGCTACACCTTC. Its translation is CASTLRDGLSYTF.

In its sample, this clone was seen a few times. J is TRBJ2-7 and V is TRBV11-2; 8 nucleotides agree with TRBD1. Germline trimming cut 0 bases from V and 4 bases from J; bases unmatched to any gene: 5. This CDR3 has 15 amino acids. The germline V gene has CDR1 SGHAT and CDR2 FQNNGV. Written as DNA, the CDR3 is TGTGCCAGCAGCTTAGAACAGGGGGAATTGTACGAGCAGTACTTC. Translating gives CASSLEQGELYEQYF.

This sequence joins TRBV5-1 and TRBJ2-6; D gene unclear. CDR3 length: 19 residues. CDR1 and CDR2 (germline): SGHRS, YFSETQ. Trimming removed 0 bases from V and 0 bases from J, with 16 bases in between. CDR3 sequence: CASSLAPTVPFSGANVLTF. The CDR3 nucleotides are TGCGCCAGCAGCTTGGCTCCCACAGTGCCCTTCTCTGGGGCCAACGTCCTGACTTTC.

V usage is TRBV4-1 and J usage is TRBJ1-5, with D possibly matching TRBD1 (6 bases). Trimming stripped 3 bases from V and 5 bases from J, with 17 bases between. CDR1 MGHRA and CDR2 YSYEKL come from the germline V gene. The CDR3 extends over 16 amino acids. CDR3 in DNA: TGCGCCAGCAGCCACCTCCACCGGGACAAAGATCAGCCCCAGCATTTT. As protein: CASSHLHRDKDQPQHF.

DNA of the CDR3: TGTGCCAGCAGTGAATATGGAAGGAGGGCCGGTGGCTACACCTTC. It codes for CASSEYGRRAGGYTF. The chain has TRBV25-1 and TRBJ1-2; D not certain. V was pared by 0 bases and J by 7 bases, with 15 bases between. Germline V CDR1 and CDR2: MGHDK, SYGVNS. The length of the CDR3 is 15 residues.

Only a few counts were recorded for this clone. The chain combines TRBV6-1 with TRBJ1-5; TRBD1 is a possible D gene (5 bases). Trimming took 4 bases from V and 9 from J, leaving 13 bases between them. In germline, CDR1 is MNHNS, CDR2 SASEGT. This CDR3 comprises 13 residues. The CDR3 protein is CASSAVGDPPQHF. As DNA, the CDR3 is TGTGCCAGCAGTGCTGTGGGGGATCCGCCCCAGCATTTT.

This chain links TRBV28 with TRBJ2-1, with TRBD1 matching over 9 bases. The germline V gene has CDR1 MDHEN and CDR2 SYDVKM. The CDR3 has 16 residues. Unmatched junction bases numbered 7, after V lost 6 bases and J lost 1 base. The CDR3: CASSSVGQGSYNEQFF. The CDR3 nucleotides read TGTGCCAGCAGCTCGGTAGGACAGGGGTCCTACAATGAGCAGTTCTTC.

This clone was picked up a small number of times. The chain combines TRBV28 with TRBJ2-3; unclear D gene. The germline gives CDR1 MDHEN, CDR2 SYDVKM. This CDR3 is built from 11 residues. V lost 4 bases and J lost 8, with 7 bases in between. CDR3 in amino acids: CASSWSVTQYF. In DNA form, the CDR3 reads TGTGCCAGCAGTTGGTCTGTTACGCAGTATTTT.

V usage is TRBV9 and J usage is TRBJ1-3, with D hard to call. The CDR3 has 13 residues. Trimming stripped 3 bases from V and 1 base from J, with 5 bases between. Germline CDR1 and CDR2: SGDLS and YYNGEE. CDR3 loop: CASSGWSGNTIYF. In DNA form, the CDR3 reads TGTGCCAGCAGCGGATGGTCTGGAAACACCATATATTTT.

CDR3 sequence (DNA): TGCGCCAGCAGTCAGGGCCATCTCCAGCCCCAGCATTTT. Protein product: CASSQGHLQPQHF. The chain is built from TRBV23-1 and TRBJ1-5; D is ambiguous. TRBV23-1 is an ORF; its function is uncertain. V lost 3 bases and J 7 bases, leaving 10 bases between the germline ends. This CDR3 is built from 13 residues.

The table lists this clone with a few counts. The chain combines TRBV2 with TRBJ1-2; D is unresolved. The length of the CDR3 is 13 residues. The V gene's germline CDR1 is SNHLY and CDR2 FYNNEI. The V end was cut by 11 bases, the J end by 0 bases, with 13 bases between. CDR3 in amino acids: CAQSRDSNYGYTF. CDR3 nucleotides: TGTGCCCAGAGCCGGGATTCTAACTATGGCTACACCTTC.

This clone has only a few counts. J is TRBJ2-1 and V is TRBV2, with TRBD2 matching 7 bases. The CDR3 loop spans 14 amino acids. The germline CDR1 and CDR2 sequences are SNHLY and FYNNEI. The ends lost 5 bases at V and 2 bases at J; junction bases unmatched: 3. The DNA of the CDR3 is TGTGCCAGCAGTCCCCTAGCGGCCTACAATGAGCAGTTCTTC. It yields the protein CASSPLAAYNEQFF.

The chain combines TRBV5-1 with TRBJ2-1, with 10 bases lining up with TRBD2. The CDR3 has 16 amino acids. J gave up 5 bases and V 0 bases, and 5 bases lay outside the gene matches. CDR1 is SGHRS and CDR2 is YFSETQ in the germline V gene. This chain's CDR3 is CASSLERTSGNNEQFF. CDR3 DNA sequence: TGCGCCAGCAGCTTGGAGCGGACTAGCGGAAACAATGAGCAGTTCTTC.

This clone came up a few times. The J gene is TRBJ1-1, the V gene TRBV7-9, with 10 bases aligning to TRBD1. The CDR3 totals 12 residues. The V gene's germline CDR1 is SEHNR and CDR2 FQNEAQ (reference sequence). V trimming: 5 bases; J trimming: 12 bases; junction bases outside the gene matches: 6. For the CDR3, the DNA is TGTGCCAGCAGCCTCGGGGACAGGGGAACTTTCTTT. This gives the protein CASSLGDRGTFF.

This clone has more than one count but fewer than ten. This specimen includes other DNA sequences encoding the same CDR3. The chain carries TRBV7-2 and TRBJ2-5; D unresolved. CDR1 is SGHTA, CDR2 FQGNSA, per germline. V was trimmed by 5 bases and J by 2 bases, leaving 12 bases between them. The CDR3 runs to 14 residues. Written as DNA, the CDR3 is TGTGCCAGCAGCCTCCGACGAGTACAAGAGACCCAGTACTTC. Protein: CASSLRRVQETQYF. The full variable domain, in which reference TRBV7-2 and TRBJ2-5 provide the parts outside the CDR3, is GAGVSQSPSNKVTEKGKDVELRCDPISGHTALYWYRQSLGQGLEFLIYFQGNSAPDKSGLPSDRFSAERTGGSVSTLTIQRTQQEDSAVYLCASSLRRVQETQYFGPGTRLLVL.

This clone has more than one count but fewer than ten. The V call is TRBV13, the J call TRBJ2-5; TRBD2 aligns across 10 bases. Looked up from germline, CDR1 is PRHDT and CDR2 is FYEKMQ (reference sequence). The CDR3 is 16 amino acids. The J segment lost 1 base and the V segment lost 0 bases, leaving 2 bases of the junction unmatched. The CDR3 bases are TGTGCCAGCAGCTTAGGCCTAGCGGGGGCCCAAGAGACCCAGTACTTC. Translation gives CASSLGLAGAQETQYF. Based on the CDR3 plus reference TRBV13 and TRBJ2-5, the full variable domain is AAGVIQSPRHLIKEKRETATLKCYPIPRHDTVYWYQQGPGQDPQFLISFYEKMQSDKGSIPDRFSAQQFSDYHSELNMSSLELGDSALYFCASSLGLAGAQETQYFGPGTRLLVL.

The sample holds a few counts of this clone. The chain uses TRBV30 and TRBJ1-2, with D perhaps matching TRBD1 (6 bases). The CDR3 is 13 residues long. CDR1 and CDR2 from the germline V gene are GTSNPN and SVGIG (reference sequence). Trimming removed 0 bases from V and 6 bases from J, with 11 bases in between. CDR3 coding DNA: TGTGCCTGGAGTGTAGGGGGGAAGGATGGCTACACCTTC. It encodes CAWSVGGKDGYTF.

This clone came up a few times. CDR3 sequence: CASSLSGGGLPDTQYF. The CDR3 bases are TGTGCCAGCAGCTTATCTGGGGGGGGGCTCCCAGATACGCAGTATTTT. J is TRBJ2-3 and V is TRBV7-2, with D perhaps matching TRBD2 (7 bases). Germline V gene data show CDR1 as SGHTA and CDR2 as FQGNSA. V dropped 2 bases and J dropped 4 bases, with 16 bases sitting between them. The CDR3 runs 16 residues.

The rearrangement uses TRBV9 and TRBJ2-2; 11 bases fit TRBD2. This CDR3 has 19 amino acids. V was clipped by 0 bases and J by 0 bases; unmatched bases: 7. CDR1 SGDLS and CDR2 YYNGEE come from the germline V gene. DNA for the CDR3: TGTGCCAGCAGCGTAGCTACACTAGCGGGGGCCTCGAACACCGGGGAGCTGTTTTTT. Its translation: CASSVATLAGASNTGELFF.

This clone appeared a few times. V and J are TRBV9 and TRBJ2-7, with 7 bases aligning to TRBD2. Germline CDR1 is SGDLS and CDR2 is YYNGEE. With V trimmed by 4 bases and J by 3 bases, 7 bases remained unmatched. This CDR3 comprises 14 residues. In DNA, the CDR3 is TGTGCCAGCAGCCCCCTGGGGGGGAGCTACGAGCAGTACTTC. Translating it yields CASSPLGGSYEQYF.

The chain has TRBV27 and TRBJ1-2; D remains ambiguous. CDR3 length: 17 amino acids. Germline V lookup: CDR1 MNHEY, CDR2 SMNVEV (reference sequence). Trimming took off 5 bases at V and 1 base at J, with 20 bases between the two ends. DNA for the CDR3: TGTGCCAGCAGTACGCGACCCTACGGGTTGGGTAACTATGGCTACACCTTC. This gives the protein CASSTRPYGLGNYGYTF.

This clone was observed a few times. This chain uses TRBV9 with TRBJ1-5; D remains ambiguous. Looked up from germline, CDR1 is SGDLS and CDR2 is YYNGEE. V dropped 0 bases and J dropped 0 bases, with 22 bases sitting between them. The CDR3 loop spans 20 amino acids. The CDR3 region has the DNA TGTGCCAGCAGCGTAGTGGGTGGCTACCCCTCCCTCTATAGCAATCAGCCCCAGCATTTT. Its protein product is CASSVVGGYPSLYSNQPQHF.

The chain links TRBV28 to TRBJ1-4, with D perhaps TRBD1 (5 bases). CDR1 MDHEN and CDR2 SYDVKM come from the germline V gene. Trimming removed 4 bases at V and 8 bases at J, with 14 bases between. The CDR3 length is 14 residues. CDR3 region: CASSSGTKREKLFF. CDR3 sequence (DNA): TGTGCCAGCAGTTCCGGGACTAAGAGAGAAAAACTGTTTTTT.

This clone has only a few counts. The chain couples TRBV28 to TRBJ1-5, with TRBD1 identical over 8 bases. Germline trimming cut 2 bases from V and 4 bases from J; bases unmatched to any gene: 7. Germline assignment: CDR1 MDHEN and CDR2 SYDVKM. This CDR3 has 16 residues. The CDR3 sequence: CASSLDDRGFNQPQHF. As DNA, the CDR3 is TGTGCCAGCAGTTTAGACGACAGGGGTTTTAATCAGCCCCAGCATTTT.

This clone was detected only a few times. V usage is TRBV29-1 and J usage is TRBJ2-3, with 11 bases lining up with TRBD2. The CDR3 length is 14 residues. V trimming: 4 bases; J trimming: 4 bases; junction bases outside the gene matches: 4. CDR1 and CDR2 (germline): SQVTM, ANQGSEA. As DNA, the CDR3 is TGCAGCGTTGGGGGGACTAGCGGCTCAGATACGCAGTATTTT. It encodes CSVGGTSGSDTQYF.